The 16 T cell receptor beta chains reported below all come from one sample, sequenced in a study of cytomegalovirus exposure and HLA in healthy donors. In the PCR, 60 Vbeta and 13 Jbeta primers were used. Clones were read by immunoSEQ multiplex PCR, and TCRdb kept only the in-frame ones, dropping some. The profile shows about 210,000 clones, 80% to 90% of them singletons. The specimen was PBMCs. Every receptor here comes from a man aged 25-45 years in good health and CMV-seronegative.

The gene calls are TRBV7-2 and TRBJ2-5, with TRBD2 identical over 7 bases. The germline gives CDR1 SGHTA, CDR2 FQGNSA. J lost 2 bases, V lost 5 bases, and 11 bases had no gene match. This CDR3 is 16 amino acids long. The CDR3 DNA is TGTGCCAGCAGCCCCGGGACTACCGAAGTGCAAGAGACCCAGTACTTC. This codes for CASSPGTTEVQETQYF.

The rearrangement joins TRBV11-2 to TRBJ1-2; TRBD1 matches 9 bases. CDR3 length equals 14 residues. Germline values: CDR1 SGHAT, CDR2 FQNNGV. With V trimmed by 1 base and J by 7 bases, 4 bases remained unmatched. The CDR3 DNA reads TGTGCCAGCAGCTTAGTACAGGGGGCCTTTGGCTACACCTTC. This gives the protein CASSLVQGAFGYTF.

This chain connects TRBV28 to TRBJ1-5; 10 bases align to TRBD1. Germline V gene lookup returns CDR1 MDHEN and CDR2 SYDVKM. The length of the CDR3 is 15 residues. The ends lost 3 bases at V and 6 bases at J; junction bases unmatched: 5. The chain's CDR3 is CASSLGQGFPQPQHF. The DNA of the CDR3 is TGTGCCAGCAGTTTGGGACAGGGGTTCCCTCAGCCCCAGCATTTT.

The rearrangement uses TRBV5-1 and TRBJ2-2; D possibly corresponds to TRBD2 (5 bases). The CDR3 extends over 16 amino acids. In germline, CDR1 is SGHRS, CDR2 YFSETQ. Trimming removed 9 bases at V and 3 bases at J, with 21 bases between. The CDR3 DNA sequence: TGCGCCACCTCGCGAGACGGATCGCGGGACACCGGGGAGCTGTTTTTT. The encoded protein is CATSRDGSRDTGELFF.

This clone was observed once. CDR3 DNA: TGTGCCATCAGTGACCGCCAGGGGCGCACAGATACGCAGTATTTT. Translating gives CAISDRQGRTDTQYF. This rearrangement joins TRBV10-3 to TRBJ2-3; weak D call: TRBD1 (6 bases). CDR3 length equals 15 residues. The germline V gene encodes CDR1 ENHRY and CDR2 SYGVKD. The germline V and J ends were trimmed by 3 bases and 1 base, with 11 bases remaining between them.

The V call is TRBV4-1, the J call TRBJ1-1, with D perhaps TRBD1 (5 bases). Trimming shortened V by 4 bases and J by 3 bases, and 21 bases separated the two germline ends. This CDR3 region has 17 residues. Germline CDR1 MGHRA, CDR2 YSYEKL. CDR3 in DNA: TGCGCCAGCAGCCCCCGCGGGCGGGGGACCAGGGACACTGAAGCTTTCTTT. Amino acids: CASSPRGRGTRDTEAFF.

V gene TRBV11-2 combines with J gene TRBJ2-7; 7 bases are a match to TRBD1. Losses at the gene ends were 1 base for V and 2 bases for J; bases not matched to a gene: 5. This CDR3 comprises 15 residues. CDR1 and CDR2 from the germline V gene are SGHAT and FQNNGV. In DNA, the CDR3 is TGTGCCAGCAGCTTAGCCGGGACAGCCCCCTACGAGCAGTACTTC. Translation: CASSLAGTAPYEQYF. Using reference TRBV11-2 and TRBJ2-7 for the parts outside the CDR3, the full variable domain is EAGVAQSPRYKIIEKRQSVAFWCNPISGHATLYWYQQILGQGPKLLIQFQNNGVVDDSQLPKDRFSAERLKGVDSTLKIQPAKLEDSAVYLCASSLAGTAPYEQYFGPGTRLTVT.

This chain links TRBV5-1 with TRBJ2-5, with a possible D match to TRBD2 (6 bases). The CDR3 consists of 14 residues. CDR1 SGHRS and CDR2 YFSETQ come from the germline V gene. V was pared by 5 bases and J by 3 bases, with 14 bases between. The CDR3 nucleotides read TGCGCCAGCAGAACGGGGGTTACAAAAGAGACCCAGTACTTC. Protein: CASRTGVTKETQYF.

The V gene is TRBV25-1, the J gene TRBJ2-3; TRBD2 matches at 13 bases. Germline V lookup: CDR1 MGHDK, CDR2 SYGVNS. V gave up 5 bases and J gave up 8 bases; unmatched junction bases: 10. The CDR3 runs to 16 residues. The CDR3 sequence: CASSLTSGGHLGTQYF. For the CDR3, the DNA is TGTGCCAGCAGTCTGACTAGCGGGGGGCATCTGGGTACGCAGTATTTT.

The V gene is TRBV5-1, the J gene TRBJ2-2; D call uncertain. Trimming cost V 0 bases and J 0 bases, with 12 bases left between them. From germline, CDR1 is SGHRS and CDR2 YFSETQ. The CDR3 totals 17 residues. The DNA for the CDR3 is TGCGCCAGCAGCTTGGTATTACGGCAGGCGAACACCGGGGAGCTGTTTTTT. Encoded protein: CASSLVLRQANTGELFF.

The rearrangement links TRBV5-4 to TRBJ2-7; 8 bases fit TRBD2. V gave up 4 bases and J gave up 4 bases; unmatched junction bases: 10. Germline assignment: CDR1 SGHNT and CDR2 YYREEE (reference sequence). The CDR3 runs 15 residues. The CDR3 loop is CASSASTGLEYEQYF. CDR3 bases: TGTGCCAGCAGCGCGAGCACGGGACTAGAATACGAGCAGTACTTC.

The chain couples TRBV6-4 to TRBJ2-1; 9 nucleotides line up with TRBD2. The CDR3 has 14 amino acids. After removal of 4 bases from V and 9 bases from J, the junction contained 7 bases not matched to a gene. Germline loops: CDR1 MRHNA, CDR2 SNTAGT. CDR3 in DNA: TGTGCCAGCAGTGTAACAGCGGGGGGTTGTGAGCAGTTCTTC. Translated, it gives CASSVTAGGCEQFF.

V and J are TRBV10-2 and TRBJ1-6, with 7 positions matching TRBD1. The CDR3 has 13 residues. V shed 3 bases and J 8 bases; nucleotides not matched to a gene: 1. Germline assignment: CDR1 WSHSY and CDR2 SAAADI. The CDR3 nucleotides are TGCGCCAGCAGTGACAGGGGGGATTCACCCCTCCACTTT. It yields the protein CASSDRGDSPLHF.

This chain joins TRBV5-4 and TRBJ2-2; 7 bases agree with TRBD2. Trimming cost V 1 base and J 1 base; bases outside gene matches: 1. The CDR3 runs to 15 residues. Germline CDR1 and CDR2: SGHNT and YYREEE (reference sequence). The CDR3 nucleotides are TGTGCCAGCAGCTTGCCGGGGGGGAACACCGGGGAGCTGTTTTTT. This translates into CASSLPGGNTGELFF.

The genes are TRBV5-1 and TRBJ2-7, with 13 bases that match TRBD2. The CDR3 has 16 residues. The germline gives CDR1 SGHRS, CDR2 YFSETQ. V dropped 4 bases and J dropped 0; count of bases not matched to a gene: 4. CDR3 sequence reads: CASSGGLAGPSYEQYF. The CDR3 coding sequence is TGCGCCAGCAGCGGGGGACTAGCGGGGCCCTCCTACGAGCAGTACTTC.

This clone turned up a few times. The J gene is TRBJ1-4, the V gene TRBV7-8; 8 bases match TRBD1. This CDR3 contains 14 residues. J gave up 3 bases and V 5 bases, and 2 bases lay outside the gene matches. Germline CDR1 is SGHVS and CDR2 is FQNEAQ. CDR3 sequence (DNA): TGTGCCAGCAGCAAACAGGGGGCTAATGAAAAACTGTTTTTT. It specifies CASSKQGANEKLFF. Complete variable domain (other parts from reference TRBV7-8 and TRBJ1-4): GAGVSQSPRYKVAKRGQDVALRCDPISGHVSLFWYQQALGQGPEFLTYFQNEAQLDKSGLPSDRFFAERPEGSVSTLKIQRTQQEDSAVYLCASSKQGANEKLFFGSGTQLSVL.